This T cell receptor beta chain stems from a study of cytomegalovirus exposure and HLA in healthy donors. Study-level findings and limits: Despite most TCR sequences being rare, some public TCRs occurred in many donors. It is likely that the observed cluster of highly shared sequence variants was a sequencing artifact. According to an earlier analysis, most TCR beta V segments yielded productive rearrangements about 87% or about 30% of the time.

Turning to this clone: Its antigen is not known.

Amplification used 60 Vbeta primers and 13 Jbeta primers. Repertoires were generated with immunoSEQ multiplex PCR, while TCRdb's copy carries only in-frame clones and drops some. In the table there are some 190,000 clones, around 84% of which are singletons. Germline lookup yields CDR1 SGHTA and CDR2 FQGNSA. There are 16 residues in the CDR3. Deletions cut 1 base from V and 2 bases from J, with 12 bases between. The specimen sequenced was PBMCs. This chain joins TRBV7-2 and TRBJ1-5; D is unresolved. The sequence came from a man aged 35-49 years in good health and CMV-seropositive. In DNA form, the CDR3 reads TGTGCCAGCAGCTTAGGAGATGGAGTGGGCAATCAGCCCCAGCATTTT. As protein: CASSLGDGVGNQPQHF.